This T cell receptor beta chain was obtained from a study of radiotherapy plus CTLA-4 blockade in lung cancer. CDR1 is MNHEY and CDR2 is SMNVEV in the germline V gene (reference sequence). Trimming cost V 10 bases and J 2 bases, with 12 bases left between them. This CDR3 has 13 residues. Some clones are missing from TCRdb's copy, which holds only in-frame ones; the method was immunoSEQ multiplex PCR. The data contain approximately 53,000 clones, about 85% of them singletons. The sequence was obtained from a human donor with non-small cell lung cancer whose response to radiotherapy plus ipilimumab could not be evaluated. The chain uses TRBV27 and TRBJ1-5, with D possibly TRBD1 on 6 matching bases. The sequenced sample was peripheral blood, obtained from a patient treated with radiotherapy plus ipilimumab. The CDR3 sequence: CATSQGGNQPQHF. The CDR3 bases are TGTGCCACCTCACAGGGTGGCAATCAGCCCCAGCATTTT.